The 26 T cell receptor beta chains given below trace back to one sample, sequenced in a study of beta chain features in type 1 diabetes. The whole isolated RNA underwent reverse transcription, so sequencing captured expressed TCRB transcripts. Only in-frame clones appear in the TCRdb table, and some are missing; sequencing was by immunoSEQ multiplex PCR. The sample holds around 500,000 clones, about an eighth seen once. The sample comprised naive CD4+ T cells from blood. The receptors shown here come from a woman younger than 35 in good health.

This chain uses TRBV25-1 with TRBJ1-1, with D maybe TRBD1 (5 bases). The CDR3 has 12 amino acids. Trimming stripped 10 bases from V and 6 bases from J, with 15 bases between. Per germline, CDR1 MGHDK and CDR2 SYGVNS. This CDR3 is CATHTGSSEAFF. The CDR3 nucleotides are TGTGCCACCCACACAGGTAGCTCTGAAGCTTTCTTT. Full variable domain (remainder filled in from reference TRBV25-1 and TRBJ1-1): EADIYQTPRYLVIGTGKKITLECSQTMGHDKMYWYQQDPGMELHLIHYSYGVNSTEKGDLSSESTVSRIRTEHFPLTLESARPSHTSQYLCATHTGSSEAFFGQGTRLTVV.

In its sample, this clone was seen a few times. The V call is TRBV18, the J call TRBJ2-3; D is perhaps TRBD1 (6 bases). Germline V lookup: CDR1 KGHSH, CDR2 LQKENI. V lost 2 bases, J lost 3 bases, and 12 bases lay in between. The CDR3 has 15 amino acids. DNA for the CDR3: TGTGCCAGCTCACCATCCCAGGGGATGACAGATACGCAGTATTTT. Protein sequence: CASSPSQGMTDTQYF. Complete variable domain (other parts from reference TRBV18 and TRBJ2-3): NAGVMQNPRHLVRRRGQEARLRCSPMKGHSHVYWYRQLPEEGLKFMVYLQKENIIDESGMPKERFSAEFPKEGPSILRIQQVVRGDSAAYFCASSPSQGMTDTQYFGPGTRLTVL.

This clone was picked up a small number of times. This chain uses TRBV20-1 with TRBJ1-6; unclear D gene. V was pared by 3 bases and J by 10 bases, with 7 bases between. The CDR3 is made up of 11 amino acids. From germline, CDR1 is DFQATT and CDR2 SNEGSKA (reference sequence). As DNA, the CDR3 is TGCAGTGCTAGTTCCGTCTCACCCCTCCACTTT. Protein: CSASSVSPLHF.

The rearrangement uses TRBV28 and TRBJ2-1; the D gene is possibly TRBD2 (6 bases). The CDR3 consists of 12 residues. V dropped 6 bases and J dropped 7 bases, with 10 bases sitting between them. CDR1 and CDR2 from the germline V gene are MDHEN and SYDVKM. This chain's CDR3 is CASSSGRNEQFF. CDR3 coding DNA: TGTGCCAGCAGCTCAGGGAGGAATGAGCAGTTCTTC.

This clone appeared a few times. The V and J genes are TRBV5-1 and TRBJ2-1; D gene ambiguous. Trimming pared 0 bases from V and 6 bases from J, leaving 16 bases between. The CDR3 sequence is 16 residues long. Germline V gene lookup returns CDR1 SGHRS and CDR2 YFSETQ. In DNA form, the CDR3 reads TGCGCCAGCAGCTTGGGGAAAACGAGCCTTGGCAATGAGCAGTTCTTC. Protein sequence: CASSLGKTSLGNEQFF. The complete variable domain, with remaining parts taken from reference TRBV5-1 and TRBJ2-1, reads KAGVTQTPRYLIKTRGQQVTLSCSPISGHRSVSWYQQTPGQGLQFLFEYFSETQRNKGNFPGRFSGRQFSNSRSEMNVSTLELGDSALYLCASSLGKTSLGNEQFFGPGTRLTVL.

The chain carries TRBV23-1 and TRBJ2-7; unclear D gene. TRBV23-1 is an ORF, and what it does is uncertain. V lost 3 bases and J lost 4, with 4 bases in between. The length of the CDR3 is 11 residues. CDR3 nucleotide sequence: TGCGCCAGCAGTCACAATTACGAGCAGTACTTC. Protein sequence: CASSHNYEQYF.

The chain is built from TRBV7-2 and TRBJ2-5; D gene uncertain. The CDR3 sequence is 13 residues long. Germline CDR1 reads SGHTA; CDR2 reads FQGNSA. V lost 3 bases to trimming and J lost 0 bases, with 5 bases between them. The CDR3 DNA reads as TGTGCCAGCAGCTTGACGTACCAAGAGACCCAGTACTTC. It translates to CASSLTYQETQYF.

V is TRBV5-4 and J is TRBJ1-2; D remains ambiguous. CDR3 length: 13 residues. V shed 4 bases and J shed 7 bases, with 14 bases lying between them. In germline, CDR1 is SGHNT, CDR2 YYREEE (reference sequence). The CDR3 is CASSTPSGSGYTF. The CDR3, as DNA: TGTGCCAGCAGCACCCCGTCAGGTTCTGGCTACACCTTC.

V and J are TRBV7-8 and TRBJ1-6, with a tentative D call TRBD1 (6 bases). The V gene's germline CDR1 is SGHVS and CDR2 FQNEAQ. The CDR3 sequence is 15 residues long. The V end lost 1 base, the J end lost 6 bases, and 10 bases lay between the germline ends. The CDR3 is CASSLGVRGNSPLHF. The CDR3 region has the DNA TGTGCCAGCAGCTTAGGGGTCAGGGGTAATTCACCCCTCCACTTT. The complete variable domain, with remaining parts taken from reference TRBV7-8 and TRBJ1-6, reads GAGVSQSPRYKVAKRGQDVALRCDPISGHVSLFWYQQALGQGPEFLTYFQNEAQLDKSGLPSDRFFAERPEGSVSTLKIQRTQQEDSAVYLCASSLGVRGNSPLHFGNGTRLTVT.

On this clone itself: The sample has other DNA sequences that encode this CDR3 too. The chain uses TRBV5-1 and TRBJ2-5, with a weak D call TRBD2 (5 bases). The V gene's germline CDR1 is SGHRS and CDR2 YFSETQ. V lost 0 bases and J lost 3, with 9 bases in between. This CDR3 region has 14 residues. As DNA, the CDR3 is TGCGCCAGCAGCTTGGAGAGGGTTGAAGAGACCCAGTACTTC. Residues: CASSLERVEETQYF.

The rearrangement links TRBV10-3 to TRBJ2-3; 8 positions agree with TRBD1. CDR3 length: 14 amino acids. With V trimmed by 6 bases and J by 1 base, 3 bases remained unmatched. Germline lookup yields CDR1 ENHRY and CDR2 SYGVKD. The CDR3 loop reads CAISKTGGTDTQYF. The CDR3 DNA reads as TGTGCCATCAGCAAGACAGGGGGCACAGATACGCAGTATTTT.

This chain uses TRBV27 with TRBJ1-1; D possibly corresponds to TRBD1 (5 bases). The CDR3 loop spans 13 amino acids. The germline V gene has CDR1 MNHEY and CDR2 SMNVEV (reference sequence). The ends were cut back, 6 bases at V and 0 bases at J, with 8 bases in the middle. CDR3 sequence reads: CASRGDLNTEAFF. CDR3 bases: TGTGCCAGCAGGGGGGACCTGAACACTGAAGCTTTCTTT.

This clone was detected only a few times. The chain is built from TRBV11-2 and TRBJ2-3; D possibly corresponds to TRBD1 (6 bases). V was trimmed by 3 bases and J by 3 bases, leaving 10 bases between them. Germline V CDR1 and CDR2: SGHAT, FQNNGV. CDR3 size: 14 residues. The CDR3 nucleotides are TGTGCCAGCAGCTTTTGGCAGGGGACAGATACGCAGTATTTT. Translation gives CASSFWQGTDTQYF.

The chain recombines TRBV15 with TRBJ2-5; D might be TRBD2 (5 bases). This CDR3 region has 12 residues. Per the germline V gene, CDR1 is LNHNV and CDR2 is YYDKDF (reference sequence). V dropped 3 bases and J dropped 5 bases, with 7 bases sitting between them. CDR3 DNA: TGTGCCACCAGCAGCGGGGTGGAGACCCAGTACTTC. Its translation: CATSSGVETQYF.

The CDR3 nucleotides read TGTGCCAGCAGCTTAGATGGCGAGCAGTACTTC. As protein: CASSLDGEQYF. This sequence joins TRBV7-9 and TRBJ2-7, with no clear D. The germline CDR1 and CDR2 sequences are SEHNR and FQNEAQ (reference sequence). The V end was cut by 1 base, the J end by 6 bases, with 4 bases between. This CDR3 comprises 11 residues.

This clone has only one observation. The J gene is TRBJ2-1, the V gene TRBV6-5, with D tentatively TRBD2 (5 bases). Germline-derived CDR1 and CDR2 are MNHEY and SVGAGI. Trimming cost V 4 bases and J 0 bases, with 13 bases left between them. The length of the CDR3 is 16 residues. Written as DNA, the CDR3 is TGTGCCAGCAGTTTGATAGCGCGACGCTCCTACAATGAGCAGTTCTTC. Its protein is CASSLIARRSYNEQFF.

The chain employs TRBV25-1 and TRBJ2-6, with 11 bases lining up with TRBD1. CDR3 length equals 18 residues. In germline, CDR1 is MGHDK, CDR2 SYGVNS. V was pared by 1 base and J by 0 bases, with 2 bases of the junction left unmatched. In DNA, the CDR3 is TGTGCCAGCAGTGAATGGGGGACAGGGGGCTCTGGGGCCAACGTCCTGACTTTC. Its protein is CASSEWGTGGSGANVLTF.

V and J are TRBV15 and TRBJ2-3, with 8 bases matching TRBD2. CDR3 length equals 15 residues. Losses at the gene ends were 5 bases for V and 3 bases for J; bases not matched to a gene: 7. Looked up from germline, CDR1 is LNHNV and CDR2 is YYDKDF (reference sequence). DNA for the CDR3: TGTGCCACCAGCCCTGACCCGGGAGGGACAGATACGCAGTATTTT. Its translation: CATSPDPGGTDTQYF.

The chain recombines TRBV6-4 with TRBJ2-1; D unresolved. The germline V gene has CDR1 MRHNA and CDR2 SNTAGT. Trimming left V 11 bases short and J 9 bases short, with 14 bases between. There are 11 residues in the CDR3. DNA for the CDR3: TGTGCCGTCTGTAGCAGTCCTGAGCAGTTCTTC. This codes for CAVCSSPEQFF.

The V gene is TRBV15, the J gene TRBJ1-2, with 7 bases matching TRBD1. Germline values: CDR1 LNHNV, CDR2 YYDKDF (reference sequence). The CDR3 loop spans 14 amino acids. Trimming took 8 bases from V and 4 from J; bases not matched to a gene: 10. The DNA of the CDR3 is TGTGCCACCGGGTTCCCGGGACAGTCCTATGGCTACACCTTC. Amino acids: CATGFPGQSYGYTF.

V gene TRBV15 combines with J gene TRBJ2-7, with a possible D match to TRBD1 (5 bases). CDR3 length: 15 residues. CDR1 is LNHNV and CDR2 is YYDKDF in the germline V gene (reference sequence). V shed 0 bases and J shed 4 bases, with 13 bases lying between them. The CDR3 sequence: CATSRDLVAGYEQYV. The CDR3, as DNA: TGTGCCACCAGCAGAGATTTAGTGGCAGGGTACGAGCAGTACGTC.

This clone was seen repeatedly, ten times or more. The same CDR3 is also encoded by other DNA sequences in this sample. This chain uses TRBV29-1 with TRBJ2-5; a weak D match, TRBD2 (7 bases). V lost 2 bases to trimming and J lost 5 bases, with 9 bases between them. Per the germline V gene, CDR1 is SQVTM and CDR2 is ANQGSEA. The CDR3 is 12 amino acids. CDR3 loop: CSVERGAETQYF. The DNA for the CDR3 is TGCAGCGTTGAACGGGGGGCGGAGACCCAGTACTTC.

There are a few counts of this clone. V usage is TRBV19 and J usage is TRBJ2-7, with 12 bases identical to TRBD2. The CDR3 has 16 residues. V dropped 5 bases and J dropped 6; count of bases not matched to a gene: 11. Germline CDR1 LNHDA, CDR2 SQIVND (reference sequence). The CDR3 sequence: CASSHTWTSGNSEQYF. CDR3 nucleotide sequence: TGTGCCAGTAGTCACACATGGACTAGCGGGAACAGCGAGCAGTACTTC.

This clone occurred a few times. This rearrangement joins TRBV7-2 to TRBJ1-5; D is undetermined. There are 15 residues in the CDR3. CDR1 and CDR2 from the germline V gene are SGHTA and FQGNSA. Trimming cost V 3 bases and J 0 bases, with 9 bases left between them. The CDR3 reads CASSFKSDSNQPQHF. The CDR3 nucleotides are TGTGCCAGCAGCTTTAAGTCAGATAGCAATCAGCCCCAGCATTTT. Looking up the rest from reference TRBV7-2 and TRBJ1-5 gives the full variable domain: GAGVSQSPSNKVTEKGKDVELRCDPISGHTALYWYRQSLGQGLEFLIYFQGNSAPDKSGLPSDRFSAERTGGSVSTLTIQRTQQEDSAVYLCASSFKSDSNQPQHFGDGTRLSIL.

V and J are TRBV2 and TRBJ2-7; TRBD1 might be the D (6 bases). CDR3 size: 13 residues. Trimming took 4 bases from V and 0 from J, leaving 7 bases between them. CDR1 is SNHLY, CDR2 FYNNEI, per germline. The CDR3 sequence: CASSVQGSYEQYV. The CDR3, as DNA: TGTGCCAGCAGTGTACAGGGCTCCTACGAGCAGTACGTC.

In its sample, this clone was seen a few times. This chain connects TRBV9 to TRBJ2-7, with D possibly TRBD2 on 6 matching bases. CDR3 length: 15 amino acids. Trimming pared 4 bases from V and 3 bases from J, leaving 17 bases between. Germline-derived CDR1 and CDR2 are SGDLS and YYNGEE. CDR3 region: CASSPRGWDHYEQYF. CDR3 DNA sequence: TGTGCCAGCAGCCCCCGGGGGTGGGATCACTACGAGCAGTACTTC. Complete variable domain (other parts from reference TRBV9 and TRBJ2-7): DSGVTQTPKHLITATGQRVTLRCSPRSGDLSVYWYQQSLDQGLQFLIQYYNGEERAKGNILERFSAQQFPDLHSELNLSSLELGDSALYFCASSPRGWDHYEQYFGPGTRLTVT.